This T cell receptor beta chain derives from a study of human T cells and chemical hapten exposure. For the study at large: Each week of the roughly 23-week study, patients had diphenylcyclopropenone applied to the scalp.

This clonotype was observed a few times. Its antigen is not identified. V was cut by 3 bases and J by 6 bases, with 9 bases left in between. The CDR3 runs to 12 residues. Findings of the study overall: Patch test score was positively correlated with the counts of TCRs that had expanded at PT1. No shift was seen in TCRs above 1 in 1000 frequency with DPC sensitization.

The time point denotes: patch test 3, about 24 weeks after DPC sensitization. Indicated treatment: therapeutic diphenylcyclopropenone sensitization with weekly scalp DPC. TCRdb re-called the RACE reads through MiXCR, storing one row per CDR3 protein. The sample includes 150,000 to 200,000 distinct CDR3 sequences, about 30% seen only once; the top ten take 2.1%. The TCR originated in a woman younger than 30 with alopecia areata. Some clones in this sample may be carry-over from other donors' samples. The chain links TRBV12-3 or TRBV12-4 to TRBJ2-7, with D maybe TRBD2 (6 bases). This sample comprised whole blood, obtained in connection with sensitization to the hapten diphenylcyclopropenone (DPC). The CDR3 is CASSFRGIEQYF. The CDR3 region has the DNA TGTGCCAGCAGTTTTCGGGGGATCGAGCAGTACTTC.